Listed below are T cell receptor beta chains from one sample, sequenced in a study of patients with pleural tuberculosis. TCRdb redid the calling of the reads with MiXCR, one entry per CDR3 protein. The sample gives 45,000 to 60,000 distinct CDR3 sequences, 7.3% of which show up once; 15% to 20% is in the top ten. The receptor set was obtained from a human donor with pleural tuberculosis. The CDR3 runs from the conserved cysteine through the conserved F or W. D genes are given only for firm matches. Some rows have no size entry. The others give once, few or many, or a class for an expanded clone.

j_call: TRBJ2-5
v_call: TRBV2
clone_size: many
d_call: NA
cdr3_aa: CASKFGETQYF
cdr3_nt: TGTGCCAGCAAATTTGGGGAGACCCAGTACTTC

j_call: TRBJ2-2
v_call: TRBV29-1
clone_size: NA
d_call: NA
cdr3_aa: CSVVRHGELFF
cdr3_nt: TGCAGCGTTGTCCGGCACGGGGAGCTGTTTTTT

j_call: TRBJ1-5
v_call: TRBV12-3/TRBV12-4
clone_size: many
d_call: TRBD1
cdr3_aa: CASSPRPTGRQPQHF
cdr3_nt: TGTGCCAGCAGCCCCCGTCCGACAGGGAGGCAGCCCCAGCATTTT

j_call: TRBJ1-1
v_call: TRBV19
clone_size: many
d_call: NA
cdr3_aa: CASSIAPGNTEAFF
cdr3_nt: TGTGCCAGTAGTATAGCTCCGGGGAACACTGAAGCTTTCTTT

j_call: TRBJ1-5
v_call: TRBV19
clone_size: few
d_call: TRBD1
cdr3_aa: CASAGTGSGQPQHF
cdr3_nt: TGTGCCAGCGCCGGGACAGGGAGTGGTCAGCCCCAGCATTTT

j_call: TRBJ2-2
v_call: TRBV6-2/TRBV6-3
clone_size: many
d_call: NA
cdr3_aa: CASSFNRLTGELFF
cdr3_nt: TGTGCCAGCAGTTTCAACAGGCTTACCGGGGAGCTGTTTTTT

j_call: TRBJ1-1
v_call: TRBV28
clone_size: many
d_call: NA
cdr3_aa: CASSEDPTSFEAFF
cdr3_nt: TGTGCCAGCAGCGAAGACCCAACCTCGTTTGAAGCTTTCTTT

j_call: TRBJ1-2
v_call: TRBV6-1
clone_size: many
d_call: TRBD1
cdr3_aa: CASRPTGDYGYTF
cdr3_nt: TGTGCCAGCAGACCTACAGGGGACTATGGCTACACCTTC

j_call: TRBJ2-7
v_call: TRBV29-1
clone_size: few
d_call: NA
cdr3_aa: CSVEGDPGKQYF
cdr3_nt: TGCAGCGTTGAAGGGGACCCCGGAAAGCAGTACTTC

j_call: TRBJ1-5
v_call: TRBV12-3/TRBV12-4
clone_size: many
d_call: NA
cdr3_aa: CASSLDTGGNQPQHF
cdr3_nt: TGTGCCAGCAGTTTAGATACAGGAGGCAATCAGCCCCAGCATTTT

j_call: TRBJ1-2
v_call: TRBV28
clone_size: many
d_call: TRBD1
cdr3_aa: CASSPGQVYGYTF
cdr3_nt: TGTGCCAGCAGTCCGGGACAGGTCTATGGCTACACCTTC

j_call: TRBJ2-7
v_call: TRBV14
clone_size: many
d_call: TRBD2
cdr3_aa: CASSPSGQYEQYF
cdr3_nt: TGTGCCAGCAGCCCTAGCGGGCAGTACGAGCAGTACTTC

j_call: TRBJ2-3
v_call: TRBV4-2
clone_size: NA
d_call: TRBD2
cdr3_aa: CASSPRTSGMADTQYF
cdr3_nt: TGTGCCAGCAGCCCACGGACTAGCGGGATGGCAGATACGCAGTATTTT

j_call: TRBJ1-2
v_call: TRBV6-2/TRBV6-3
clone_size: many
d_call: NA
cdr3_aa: CASTRLFSGGYTF
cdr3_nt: TGTGCCAGCACCCGGCTATTTTCGGGGGGCTACACCTTC

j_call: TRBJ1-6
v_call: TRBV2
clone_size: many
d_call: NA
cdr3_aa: CASRVDKLGSPLHF
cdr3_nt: TGTGCCAGCAGGGTGGACAAACTCGGTTCACCCCTCCACTTT

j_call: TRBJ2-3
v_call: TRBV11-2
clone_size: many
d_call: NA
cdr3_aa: CASSPQGRYTDTQYF
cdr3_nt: TGTGCCAGCAGCCCTCAGGGGCGGTACACAGATACGCAGTATTTT

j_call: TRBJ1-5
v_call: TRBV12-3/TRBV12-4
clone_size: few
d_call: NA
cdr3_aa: CASSFSQGNQPQHF
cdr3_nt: TGTGCCAGCAGTTTCAGTCAGGGGAATCAGCCCCAGCATTTT

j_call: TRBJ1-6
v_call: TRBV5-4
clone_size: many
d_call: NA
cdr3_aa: CASSLGDHNSPLHF
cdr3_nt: TGTGCCAGCAGCTTGGGGGACCATAATTCACCCCTCCACTTT